Listed below are T cell receptor beta chains from one sample, sequenced in a study of shared clonotypes between healthy human individuals. This table comes from immunoSEQ multiplex PCR, and its TCRdb copy is limited to in-frame clones, with some not included. The repertoire consists of 600,000 or so clones, with 85% to 95% occurring once and the leading ten covering approximately 0.11%. Specimen: naive CD8+ T cells sorted from blood. The receptors were gathered from a woman aged 30 to 39 in good health. Each CDR3 is given with its conserved first and last residue. Fields, in order: V gene, D gene, J gene, clone size, CDR3 DNA, CDR3 protein. D genes are given only for firm matches. Expanded clones get a size class; other rows say once, few or many, or leave the size out.

TRBV27	TRBD2	TRBJ2-7	.	TGTGCCAGCAGTCCCTTACTAGCGGGAGCCGGGGAGCAGTACTTC	CASSPLLAGAGEQYF
TRBV27	TRBD2	TRBJ2-1	.	TGTGCCAGCAGTTGGGGAGGGGCCTACAATGAGCAGTTCTTC	CASSWGGAYNEQFF
TRBV10-3	.	TRBJ2-1	.	TGTGCCATCAGTGATTGGGGTAGCTGGAATGAGCAGTTCTTC	CAISDWGSWNEQFF
TRBV19	.	TRBJ2-1	.	TGTGCCAGTAGTATCGGCAGGAGGGGGAACAACCACAATGAGCAGTTCTTC	CASSIGRRGNNHNEQFF
TRBV30	.	TRBJ1-1	.	TGTGCCTGGAGGGGCGATGGGGGCGTACCCCTTGAAGCTTTCTTT	CAWRGDGGVPLEAFF
TRBV27	.	TRBJ2-1	.	TGTGCCAGCAGTCCCCATCCGGCTGAGCAGTTCTTC	CASSPHPAEQFF
TRBV5-6	TRBD2	TRBJ2-7	.	TGTGCCAGCAGCTTGGTCACGTTCGGGGTAGCGGGAGGCGAGCAGTACTTC	CASSLVTFGVAGGEQYF
TRBV4-1	.	TRBJ2-2	.	TGCGCCAGCAGCCAAGAAGGTAGCGGCGAATTCACCGGGGAGCTGTTTTTT	CASSQEGSGEFTGELFF
TRBV29-1	TRBD2	TRBJ2-3	.	TGCAGCGTTCCCCTAGGACTAGCGGGAGAAGATACGCAGTATTTT	CSVPLGLAGEDTQYF
TRBV9	.	TRBJ1-2	.	TGTGCCAGCAGCGTAGATGAAGGGTATGGCTACACCTTC	CASSVDEGYGYTF
TRBV28	.	TRBJ2-4	once	TGTGCCAGCAGTTTACTAAGGGGCGGATCGGACATTCAGTACTTC	CASSLLRGGSDIQYF
TRBV28	.	TRBJ2-7	.	TGTGCCAGCAGTTTACTTCAAGGGATGGGGTACGAGCAGTACTTC	CASSLLQGMGYEQYF
TRBV30	TRBD2	TRBJ2-7	.	TGTGCCTGGACCCTAGGCGGGGGGGCGCACGACGAGCAGTACTTC	CAWTLGGGAHDEQYF
TRBV2	.	TRBJ2-7	few	TGTGCCAGCACCCCCCTAGTGGGGTCCTACGAGCAGTACTTC	CASTPLVGSYEQYF
TRBV5-4	TRBD1	TRBJ1-2	.	TGTGCCAGCAGCTTGGGTGGGACAGGGGGTGGCTACACCTTC	CASSLGGTGGGYTF
TRBV5-4	.	TRBJ1-2	.	TGTGCCAGCAGCTCGAATCGGGCCGGGCACTATGGCTACACCTTC	CASSSNRAGHYGYTF
TRBV18	.	TRBJ2-7	.	TGTGCCAGCTCACCACCAACGGGGAGCTCCTACGAGCAGTACTTC	CASSPPTGSSYEQYF
TRBV4-1	TRBD2	TRBJ2-7	.	TGCGCCAGCAGCCCACACACTAGCGGGGCGACCTACGAGCAGTACTTC	CASSPHTSGATYEQYF
TRBV11-2	TRBD1	TRBJ2-7	.	TGTGCCAGCAGCCAAACAGGGGACTCCTACGAGCAGTACTTC	CASSQTGDSYEQYF
TRBV5-6	TRBD1	TRBJ1-5	.	TGTGCCAGCAGCTTGGGGACAGGGGGTCTGGCCCAGCATTTT	CASSLGTGGLAQHF
TRBV5-6	.	TRBJ2-3	.	TGTGCCAGCAGCCCCGCGGAGATTGTGTACACAGATACGCAGTATTTT	CASSPAEIVYTDTQYF
TRBV18	.	TRBJ2-1	.	TGTGCCAGTTCCGAAGATTTCCATGAGCAGTTCTTC	CASSEDFHEQFF
TRBV7-2	TRBD2	TRBJ2-1	.	TGTGCCAGCAGCTTCTCAGCGGGAGGGCCAGGCTACAATGAGCAGTTCTTC	CASSFSAGGPGYNEQFF
TRBV5-6	TRBD1	TRBJ1-1	few	TGTGCCAGCAGCCTTGCTACTCAGGGGGCCTTGACTGAAGCTTTCTTT	CASSLATQGALTEAFF
TRBV27	.	TRBJ2-3	once	TGTGCCAGCAAACAGGAGCTTATCACAGATACGCAGTATTTT	CASKQELITDTQYF
TRBV7-8	TRBD1	TRBJ2-7	.	TGTGCCAGCAGCTTAGGGGGACAGGGTCTCTACGAGCAGTACTTC	CASSLGGQGLYEQYF
TRBV27	.	TRBJ1-5	.	TGTGCCAGCAGTCAGTGGGACTACAATCAGCCCCAGCATTTT	CASSQWDYNQPQHF
TRBV30	.	TRBJ2-7	.	TGTGCCTGGAGTGTAGGTCGATCCTACGAGCAGTACTTC	CAWSVGRSYEQYF
TRBV28	TRBD1	TRBJ2-7	.	TGTGCCAGCAGTGCTAGACAGGGGGCCCCCTACGAGCAGTACTTC	CASSARQGAPYEQYF
TRBV5-4	.	TRBJ2-7	.	TGTGCCAGCAGCTTGGAGCGGGCTAGCTCCTACGAGCAGTACTTC	CASSLERASSYEQYF
TRBV7-6	.	TRBJ2-7	.	TGTGCCAGCAGCCCTAGGTTGCGAGGATTTGGGCAATCCTACGAGCAGTACTTC	CASSPRLRGFGQSYEQYF
TRBV5-1	TRBD2	TRBJ2-7	.	TGCGCCAGCAGCCCTCGGACTAGCGGGAGGTCGCACTACGAGCAGTACTTC	CASSPRTSGRSHYEQYF
TRBV2	.	TRBJ2-7	.	TGTGCCAGCAGTGAACCGTCCGTAGGCCCGTACGAGCAGTACTTC	CASSEPSVGPYEQYF
TRBV28	TRBD2	TRBJ2-7	.	TGTGCCAGCAGTCTTGGGACTAGCGGCTCCTACGAGCAGTACTTC	CASSLGTSGSYEQYF
TRBV6-6	.	TRBJ2-1	.	TGTGCCAGCAGTTCCACTTGGGATAAGCAGTTCTTC	CASSSTWDKQFF
TRBV7-9	TRBD2	TRBJ2-1	.	TGTGCCAGCAGATTCGACCTAGCGGGAGGATCCTACAATGAGCAGTTCTTC	CASRFDLAGGSYNEQFF
TRBV4-1	TRBD2	TRBJ2-5	.	TGCGCCAGCAGCCCCGTGACTAGCGCCTCCCAAGAGACCCAGTACTTC	CASSPVTSASQETQYF
TRBV4-1	.	TRBJ1-2	.	TGCGCCAGCAGCCAGATGAAGGGGGGGGATAACTATGGCTACACCTTC	CASSQMKGGDNYGYTF
TRBV29-1	.	TRBJ2-2	.	TGCAGCGTTCAGGGGAATACGAACACCGGGGAGCTGTTTTTT	CSVQGNTNTGELFF
TRBV15	.	TRBJ2-7	.	TGTGCCACCAGCACCAGGGTAGGGTCCTACGAGCAGTACTTC	CATSTRVGSYEQYF
TRBV19	.	TRBJ2-5	.	TGTGCCAGTAGTATTCGGACGCGAGAGACCCAGTACTTC	CASSIRTRETQYF
TRBV5-4	.	TRBJ2-7	.	TGTGCCAGCAGCGCCGGACTTTCCGAGCAGTACTTC	CASSAGLSEQYF
TRBV7-2	.	TRBJ2-7	.	TGTGCCAGCAGCCTAGCCCCTGGCGGAACCTACGAGCAGTACTTC	CASSLAPGGTYEQYF
TRBV11-2	.	TRBJ2-7	.	TGTGCCAGCAGCTTTAGCGTAAACTCCTACGAGCAGTACTTC	CASSFSVNSYEQYF
TRBV4-1	.	TRBJ1-3	.	TGCGCCAGCAGCCAATCCCGGAACTCTGGAAACACCATATATTTT	CASSQSRNSGNTIYF
TRBV7-9	.	TRBJ2-6	.	TGTGCCAGCAGCTTAGTGGTCTGGAGGAGGACTGGGGCCAACGTCCTGACTTTC	CASSLVVWRRTGANVLTF
TRBV7-8	.	TRBJ2-7	.	TGTGCCAGCAGCTTAGCCCGAAACTCCTACGAGCAGTACTTC	CASSLARNSYEQYF
TRBV5-1	TRBD2	TRBJ2-1	once	TGCGCCAGCAGCTTGACAGCTAGCGGGAGGTTTAGGGATGAGCAGTTCTTC	CASSLTASGRFRDEQFF
TRBV4-1	TRBD2	TRBJ2-1	.	TGCGCCAGCAGCCAACCTTGGGTGGGGTTGAGGACTAGAAATAGGAATGAGCAGTTCTTC	CASSQPWVGLRTRNRNEQFF